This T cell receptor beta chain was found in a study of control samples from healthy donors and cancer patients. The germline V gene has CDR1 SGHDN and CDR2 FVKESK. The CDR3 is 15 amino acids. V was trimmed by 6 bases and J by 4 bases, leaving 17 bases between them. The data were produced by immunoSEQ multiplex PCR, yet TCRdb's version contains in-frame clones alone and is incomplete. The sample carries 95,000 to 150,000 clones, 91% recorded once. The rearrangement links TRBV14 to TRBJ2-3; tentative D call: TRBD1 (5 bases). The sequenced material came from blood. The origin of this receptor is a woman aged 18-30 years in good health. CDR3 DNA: TGTGCCAGCAGAAAGACAGCCACCTCAGCAGATACGCAGTATTTT. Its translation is CASRKTATSADTQYF.